Listed below are T cell receptor beta chains from one sample, sequenced in a study of T cell repertoires and HLA-DP antigens. No antigen has been identified for these receptors. Libraries were prepared by immunoSEQ multiplex PCR; TCRdb keeps only in-frame clonotypes and omits some of them. Of some 110,000 clones listed, 85% to 95% are singletons. What was sequenced was CD4+ T cells from PBMCs. These receptor sequences come from a woman aged 18 to 35 in good health and CMV-seronegative. Both conserved end residues are part of each CDR3. A D gene is named only where the DNA matches it firmly. Some rows mark clone size as missing; the rest say once, few, many or name a class of expanded clone.

>-|TRBV15|TRBD1|TRBJ2-3|15
CATSTRDRSTDTQYF
TGTGCCACCAGCACCCGGGACAGAAGCACAGATACGCAGTATTTT
>-|TRBV5-1|-|TRBJ1-2|12
CASSLLGYGYTF
TGCGCCAGCAGCTTGTTAGGGTATGGCTACACCTTC
>-|TRBV19|TRBD1|TRBJ1-5|15
CASSIQGDSWEPQHF
TGTGCCAGTAGTATTCAGGGGGATAGCTGGGAGCCCCAGCATTTT
>-|TRBV6-5|TRBD2|TRBJ2-7|13
CASSRGLVGEQYF
TGTGCCAGCAGTCGTGGACTAGTCGGCGAGCAGTACTTC
>-|TRBV7-2|TRBD2|TRBJ2-3|17
CASSQGWREGRTDTQYF
TGTGCCAGCAGCCAAGGTTGGCGGGAGGGCCGTACAGATACGCAGTATTTT
>-|TRBV7-7|-|TRBJ2-2|15
CASSLGLANTGELFF
TGTGCTAGCAGCTTGGGACTGGCGAACACCGGGGAGCTGTTTTTT
>-|TRBV11-3|-|TRBJ2-3|13
CASSFQGPDTQYF
TGTGCCAGCAGCTTTCAGGGCCCAGATACGCAGTATTTT
>-|TRBV9|-|TRBJ2-1|14
CASSERDPDNEQFF
TGTGCCAGCAGCGAGAGGGATCCGGACAATGAGCAGTTCTTC
>-|TRBV19|-|TRBJ2-3|14
CASTDPGQTDTQYF
TGTGCCAGTACCGATCCGGGACAAACAGATACGCAGTATTTT
>-|TRBV30|-|TRBJ1-2|14
CAWRLFGQDYGYTF
TGTGCCTGGAGGTTGTTTGGTCAGGACTATGGCTACACCTTC
>once|TRBV11-2|-|TRBJ2-1|13
CASSLGRYNEQFF
TGTGCCAGCAGCTTAGGACGGTACAATGAGCAGTTCTTC
>-|TRBV2|-|TRBJ1-5|14
CASSEGGFGQPQHF
TGTGCCAGCAGTGAAGGGGGTTTCGGGCAGCCCCAGCATTTT
>-|TRBV5-1|-|TRBJ2-1|17
CASSLGARGSSYNEQFF
TGCGCCAGCAGCTTAGGGGCGAGGGGGAGCTCCTACAATGAGCAGTTCTTC
>-|TRBV7-2|-|TRBJ1-4|15
CASSIRPISNEKLFF
TGTGCCAGCAGCATACGACCCATCTCGAATGAAAAACTGTTTTTT
>once|TRBV21-1|-|TRBJ1-1|15
CASSKEGAVNTEAFF
TGTGCCAGCAGCAAAGAAGGGGCGGTGAACACTGAAGCTTTCTTT
>-|TRBV5-6|-|TRBJ2-1|15
CASSAGQINYNEQFF
TGTGCCAGCAGCGCGGGACAGATTAACTACAATGAGCAGTTCTTC
>-|TRBV10-3|TRBD2|TRBJ2-1|17
CAIRDLGLADTYNEQFF
TGTGCCATCAGGGATTTGGGGCTAGCGGATACCTACAATGAGCAGTTCTTC
>-|TRBV7-3|TRBD2|TRBJ2-3|16
CASSLKGGLGTDTQYF
TGTGCCAGCAGTCTAAAAGGGGGACTAGGCACAGATACGCAGTATTTT
>-|TRBV27|-|TRBJ2-1|13
CASPGETYNEQFF
TGTGCCAGCCCAGGGGAAACTTACAATGAGCAGTTCTTC
>-|TRBV19|-|TRBJ2-6|16
CASTGMSNSGANVLTF
TGTGCCAGTACCGGGATGTCCAACTCTGGGGCCAACGTCCTGACTTTC
>-|TRBV28|TRBD2|TRBJ2-1|17
CASSFPPGLVVYNEQFF
TGTGCCAGCAGTTTCCCCCCGGGACTAGTAGTCTACAATGAGCAGTTCTTC
>-|TRBV6-5|-|TRBJ2-3|13
CASSPGVTDTQYF
TGTGCCAGCAGTCCAGGGGTCACAGATACGCAGTATTTT
>-|TRBV28|-|TRBJ2-7|16
CASSPTQAFSSYEQYF
TGTGCCAGCAGCCCTACACAGGCCTTTAGCTCCTACGAGCAGTACTTC
>-|TRBV19|-|TRBJ1-4|16
CASSMSRAAGNEKLFF
TGTGCCAGTAGTATGAGCCGTGCGGCTGGTAATGAAAAACTGTTTTTT
>-|TRBV15|-|TRBJ2-5|16
CATLRVSGSGSETQYF
TGTGCCACCCTAAGAGTCAGTGGGTCGGGTTCAGAGACCCAGTACTTC
>-|TRBV29-1|-|TRBJ1-1|13
CSVERRMNTEAFF
TGCAGCGTTGAGCGCAGGATGAACACTGAAGCTTTCTTT
>-|TRBV30|-|TRBJ2-7|12
CAWRETGTPSHF
TGTGCCTGGAGGGAGACCGGGACCCCTTCCCACTTC
>-|TRBV29-1|-|TRBJ1-1|13
CSVEDQGRGEAFF
TGCAGCGTTGAAGATCAGGGCAGGGGAGAAGCTTTCTTT
>-|TRBV5-1|-|TRBJ1-2|16
CASSPQVTGSYYGYTF
TGCGCCAGCAGCCCTCAGGTTACAGGGAGCTACTATGGCTACACCTTC
>-|TRBV7-3|-|TRBJ2-1|15
CASSLEGLGYNEQFF
TGTGCCAGCAGCTTAGAAGGGCTCGGGTACAATGAGCAGTTCTTC
>-|TRBV4-2|-|TRBJ1-4|14
CASSPNSGDEKLFF
TGTGCCAGCAGCCCAAACTCAGGGGATGAAAAACTGTTTTTT
>-|TRBV4-3|TRBD1|TRBJ2-2|17
CASSQVGQGANTGELFF
TGCGCCAGCAGCCAAGTGGGACAGGGAGCGAACACCGGGGAGCTGTTTTTT
>-|TRBV5-4|-|TRBJ2-3|16
CASTRTVSDFADTQYF
TGTGCCAGCACCAGGACAGTCTCGGATTTCGCAGATACGCAGTATTTT
>-|TRBV28|-|TRBJ1-4|15
CASSRFIPLNEKLFF
TGTGCCAGCAGTCGGTTCATTCCTCTTAATGAAAAACTGTTTTTT
>-|TRBV28|TRBD1|TRBJ1-5|16
CASSLQGTLGNQPQHF
TGTGCCAGCAGTCTACAGGGGACCCTTGGGAATCAGCCCCAGCATTTT
>-|TRBV11-3|TRBD2|TRBJ2-5|17
CASSPGLAGGSQETQYF
TGTGCCAGCAGCCCGGGACTAGCGGGGGGCAGTCAAGAGACCCAGTACTTC
>-|TRBV6-6|-|TRBJ1-2|16
CASSYGSGMTNYGYTF
TGTGCCAGCAGTTACGGGTCAGGGATGACTAACTATGGCTACACCTTC
>-|TRBV2|TRBD2|TRBJ2-5|15
CASSEDQAGPETQYF
TGTGCCAGCAGTGAGGACCAAGCGGGGCCGGAGACCCAGTACTTC
>-|TRBV5-1|-|TRBJ2-3|15
CASSLAYRDTDTQYF
TGCGCCAGCAGCTTGGCCTATAGGGACACAGATACGCAGTATTTT
>-|TRBV7-9|TRBD2|TRBJ2-3|17
CASSFSGRLTSTDTQYF
TGTGCCAGCAGCTTTAGCGGGAGGTTGACTAGCACAGATACGCAGTATTTT
>-|TRBV30|TRBD1|TRBJ1-5|13
CAWGTGVRQPQHF
TGTGCCTGGGGGACAGGGGTGCGTCAGCCCCAGCATTTT
>-|TRBV7-9|-|TRBJ1-4|14
CASRSSATNEKLFF
TGTGCCAGCCGGTCTAGTGCAACTAATGAAAAACTGTTTTTT
>few|TRBV11-3|-|TRBJ2-1|12
CASSTTWGEQFF
TGTGCCAGCAGCACGACCTGGGGCGAGCAGTTCTTC
>once|TRBV5-6|-|TRBJ2-5|15
CASSPPTRKSETQYF
TGTGCCAGCAGCCCCCCGACTAGGAAATCAGAGACCCAGTACTTC
>-|TRBV6-6|-|TRBJ1-1|12
CASSYRSAEAFF
TGTGCCAGCAGTTACAGGTCAGCTGAAGCTTTCTTT
>-|TRBV5-1|-|TRBJ2-5|13
CASSPGSQETQYF
TGCGCCAGCAGCCCCGGGAGCCAAGAGACCCAGTACTTC
>-|TRBV7-8|TRBD2|TRBJ2-1|15
CASSLAGGWYNEQFF
TGTGCCAGCAGCTTAGCGGGAGGGTGGTACAATGAGCAGTTCTTC
>-|TRBV7-8|-|TRBJ2-1|15
CASSTRQAVVIEQFF
TGTGCCAGCAGCACCAGACAGGCCGTGGTCATTGAGCAGTTCTTC
>-|TRBV6-5|-|TRBJ1-4|16
CASSYSPGAGNEKLFF
TGTGCCAGCAGTTACTCCCCCGGGGCAGGGAATGAAAAACTGTTTTTT
>-|TRBV10-3|-|TRBJ2-6|13
CASYFSGANVLTF
TGTGCCTCCTATTTCTCAGGGGCCAACGTCCTGACTTTC
>-|TRBV7-9|TRBD1|TRBJ2-2|17
CASSLQGGPVITGELFF
TGTGCCAGCAGCCTACAGGGGGGCCCGGTTATTACCGGGGAGCTGTTTTTT
>-|TRBV5-6|TRBD1|TRBJ1-2|16
CASSSRGAGGPYGYTF
TGTGCCAGCAGCTCGCGTGGGGCAGGGGGCCCCTATGGCTACACCTTC
>-|TRBV28|-|TRBJ1-1|14
CASSPRRMNTEAFF
TGTGCCAGCAGTCCTCGTCGGATGAACACTGAAGCTTTCTTT
>-|TRBV4-1|-|TRBJ2-3|16
CASSQGANRRWDTQYF
TGCGCCAGCAGCCAAGGGGCTAATCGCCGTTGGGATACGCAGTATTTT
>-|TRBV2|-|TRBJ2-1|14
CASRDGSSYNEQFF
TGTGCCAGCAGGGACGGCAGCTCCTACAATGAGCAGTTCTTC
>-|TRBV28|-|TRBJ2-7|14
CAATGASPLEEQYF
TGTGCCGCAACGGGGGCTAGCCCGTTAGAGGAGCAGTACTTC
>-|TRBV6-6|TRBD1|TRBJ1-2|15
CASSYGTADRYGYTF
TGTGCCAGCAGTTACGGGACAGCCGATCGCTATGGCTACACCTTC
>-|TRBV7-9|-|TRBJ2-7|13
CASSNFRSYEQYF
TGTGCCAGCAGCAATTTTCGATCCTACGAGCAGTACTTC
>-|TRBV29-1|TRBD2|TRBJ2-3|14
CSAGLAGGTDTQYF
TGCAGCGCTGGACTAGCGGGAGGCACAGATACGCAGTATTTT